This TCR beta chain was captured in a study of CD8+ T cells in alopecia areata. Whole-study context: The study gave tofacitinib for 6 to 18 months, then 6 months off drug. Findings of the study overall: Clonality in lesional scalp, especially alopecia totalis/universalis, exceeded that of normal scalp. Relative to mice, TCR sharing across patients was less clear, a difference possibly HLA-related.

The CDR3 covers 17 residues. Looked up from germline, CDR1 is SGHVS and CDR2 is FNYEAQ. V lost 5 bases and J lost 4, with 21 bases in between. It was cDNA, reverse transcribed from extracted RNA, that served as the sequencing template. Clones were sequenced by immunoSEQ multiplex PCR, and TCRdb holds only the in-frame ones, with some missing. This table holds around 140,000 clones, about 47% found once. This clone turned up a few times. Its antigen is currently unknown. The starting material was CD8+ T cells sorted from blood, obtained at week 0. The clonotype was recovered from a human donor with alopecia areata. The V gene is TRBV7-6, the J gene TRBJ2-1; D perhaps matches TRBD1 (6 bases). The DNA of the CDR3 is TGTGCCAGCAGCACGACTTTTGTGGGGGCCGAGTACAATGAGCAGTTCTTC. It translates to CASSTTFVGAEYNEQFF.